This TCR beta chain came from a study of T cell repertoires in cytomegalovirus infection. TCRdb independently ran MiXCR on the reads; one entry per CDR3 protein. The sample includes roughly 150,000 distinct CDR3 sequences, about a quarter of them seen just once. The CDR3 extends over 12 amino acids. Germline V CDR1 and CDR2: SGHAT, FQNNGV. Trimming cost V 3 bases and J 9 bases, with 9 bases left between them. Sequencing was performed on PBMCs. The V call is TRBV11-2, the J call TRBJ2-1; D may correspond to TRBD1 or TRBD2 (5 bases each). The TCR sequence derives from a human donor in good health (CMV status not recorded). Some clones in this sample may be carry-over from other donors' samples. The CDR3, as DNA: TGTGCCAGCAGCTTTCCCGGGACTGAGCAGTTCTTC. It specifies CASSFPGTEQFF.